This T cell receptor (beta chain) was captured by sequencing in a study of regulatory T cells in long-lasting Graves disease. About the research overall: In persistent Graves' disease, antithyroid drugs had been taken for over 5 years and TSH receptor antibodies stayed positive.

This clonotype was found a few times. Its cognate antigen is unknown. Time point noted: persistent/refractory GD, antithyroid drugs over 5 years with positive TRAb. Following extraction of RNA from PBMCs, that RNA was used to make the TCR library. Blood from the periphery, about 9 milliliters in all, was drawn into EDTA tubes. Regarding the study as a whole: Under persistent disease, TRBV28, TRBJ1-2 and TRBJ2-5 were used preferentially. Accuracy may have suffered from the small sample size.

Library construction for TCR beta used iRepertoire HTBI primers and Arm-PCR of CDR3 regions. Using its own MiXCR run on the multiplex PCR reads, TCRdb lists one record per CDR3 protein. Here the sample spans about 430,000 distinct CDR3 sequences, approximately 22% being singletons. Trimming took 1 base from V and 5 from J; bases not matched to a gene: 15. The germline gives CDR1 SGHAT, CDR2 FQNNGV. The CDR3 is made up of 18 amino acids. This chain connects TRBV11-2 to TRBJ1-2; 8 bases are a match to TRBD1. The sample consisted of peripheral blood mononuclear cells (PBMCs), taken when the disease was refractory, from a patient treated with antithyroid drugs. This receptor was identified in a female donor with Graves disease. The CDR3 reads CASSLALPGQGRWYGYTF. The CDR3 nucleotides read TGTGCCAGCAGCTTAGCCCTTCCTGGACAGGGAAGGTGGTATGGCTACACCTTC.